The source of this TCR beta chain is a study of shared clonotypes between healthy human individuals. Sorted subsets were amplified in replicate PCRs using approximately 200 ng DNA, roughly 30,000 T cell genomes. The method was immunoSEQ multiplex PCR; TCRdb's version includes in-frame clones alone and lacks a portion of them. The sample lists millions of clones, just over 90% seen once, with about 0.37% in the top ten. CDR3 size: 14 residues. CDR1 is LNHDA and CDR2 is SQIVND in the germline V gene (reference sequence). Trimming left V 3 bases short and J 6 bases short, with 15 bases between. The chain combines TRBV19 with TRBJ2-7; perhaps TRBD1 as D (6 bases). This receptor was identified in a young man in good health. Some clones in this sample may be carry-over from other donors' samples. Sequenced: naive CD4+ T cells from PBMCs. The subset: CD45RA+ positively selected. The CDR3 sequence: CASSMAGARREQYF. DNA of the CDR3: TGTGCCAGTAGTATGGCAGGGGCAAGACGCGAGCAGTACTTC.